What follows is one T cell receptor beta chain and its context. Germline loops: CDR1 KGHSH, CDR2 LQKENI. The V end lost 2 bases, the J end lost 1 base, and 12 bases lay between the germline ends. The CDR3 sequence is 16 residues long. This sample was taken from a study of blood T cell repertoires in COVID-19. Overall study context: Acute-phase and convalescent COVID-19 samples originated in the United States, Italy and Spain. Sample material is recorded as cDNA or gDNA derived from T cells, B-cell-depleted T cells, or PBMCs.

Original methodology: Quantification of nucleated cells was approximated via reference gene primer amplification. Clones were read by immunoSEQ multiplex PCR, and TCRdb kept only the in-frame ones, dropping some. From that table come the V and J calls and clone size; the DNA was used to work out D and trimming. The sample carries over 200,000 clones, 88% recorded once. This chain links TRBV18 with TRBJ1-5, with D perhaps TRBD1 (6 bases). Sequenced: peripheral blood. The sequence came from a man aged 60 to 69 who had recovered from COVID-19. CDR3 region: CASSPTAGASNQPQHF. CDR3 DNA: TGTGCCAGCTCACCAACGGCGGGGGCCAGCAATCAGCCCCAGCATTTT.